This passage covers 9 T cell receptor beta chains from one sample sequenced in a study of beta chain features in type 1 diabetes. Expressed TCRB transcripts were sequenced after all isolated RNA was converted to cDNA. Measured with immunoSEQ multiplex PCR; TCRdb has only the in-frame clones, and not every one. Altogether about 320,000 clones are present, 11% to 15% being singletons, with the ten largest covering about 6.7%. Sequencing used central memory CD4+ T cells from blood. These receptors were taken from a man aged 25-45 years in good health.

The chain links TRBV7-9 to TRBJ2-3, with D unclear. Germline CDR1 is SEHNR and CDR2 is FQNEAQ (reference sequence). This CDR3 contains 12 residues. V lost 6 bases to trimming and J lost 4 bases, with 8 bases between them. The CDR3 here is CASSSLADTQYF. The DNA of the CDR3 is TGTGCCAGCAGTTCGTTGGCAGATACGCAGTATTTT.

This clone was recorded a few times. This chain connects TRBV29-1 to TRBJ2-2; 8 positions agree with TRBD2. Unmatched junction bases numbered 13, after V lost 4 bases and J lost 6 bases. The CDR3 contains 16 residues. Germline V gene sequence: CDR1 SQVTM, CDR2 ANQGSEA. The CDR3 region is CSVVAAGGMRPGELFF. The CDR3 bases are TGCAGCGTTGTTGCGGCGGGAGGAATGAGGCCCGGGGAGCTGTTTTTT.

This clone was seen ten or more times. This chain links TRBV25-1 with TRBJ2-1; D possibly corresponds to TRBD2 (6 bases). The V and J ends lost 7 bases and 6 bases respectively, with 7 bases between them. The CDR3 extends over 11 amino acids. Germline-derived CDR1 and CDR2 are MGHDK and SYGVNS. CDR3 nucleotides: TGTGCCAGCAAGGAGGGCAATGAGCAGTTCTTC. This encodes CASKEGNEQFF.

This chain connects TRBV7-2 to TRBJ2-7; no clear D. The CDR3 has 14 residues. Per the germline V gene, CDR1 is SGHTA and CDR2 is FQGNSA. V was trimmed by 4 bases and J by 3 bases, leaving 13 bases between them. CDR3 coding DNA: TGTGCCAGCAGCTCACTCAGTAGGTTCTACGAGCAGTACGTC. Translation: CASSSLSRFYEQYV.

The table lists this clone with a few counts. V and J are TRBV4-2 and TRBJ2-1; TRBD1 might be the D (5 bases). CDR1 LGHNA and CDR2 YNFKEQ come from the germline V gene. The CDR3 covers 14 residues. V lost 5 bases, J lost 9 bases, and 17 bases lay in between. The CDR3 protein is CASSSSARQGEQFF. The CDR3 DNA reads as TGTGCCAGCAGCTCCAGCGCGAGGCAGGGTGAGCAGTTCTTC.

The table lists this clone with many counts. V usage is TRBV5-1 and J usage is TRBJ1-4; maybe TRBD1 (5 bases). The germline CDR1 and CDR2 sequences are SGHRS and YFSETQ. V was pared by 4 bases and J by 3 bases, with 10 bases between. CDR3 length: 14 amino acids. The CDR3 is CASSGGGANEKLFF. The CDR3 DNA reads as TGCGCCAGCAGCGGCGGGGGAGCTAATGAAAAACTGTTTTTT.

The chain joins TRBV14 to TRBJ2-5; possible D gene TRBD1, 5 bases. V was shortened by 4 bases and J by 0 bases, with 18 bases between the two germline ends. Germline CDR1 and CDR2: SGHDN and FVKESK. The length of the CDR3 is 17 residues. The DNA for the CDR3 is TGTGCCAGCAGCCCACCATGGGGCGCAGGTGACCAAGAGACCCAGTACTTC. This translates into CASSPPWGAGDQETQYF.

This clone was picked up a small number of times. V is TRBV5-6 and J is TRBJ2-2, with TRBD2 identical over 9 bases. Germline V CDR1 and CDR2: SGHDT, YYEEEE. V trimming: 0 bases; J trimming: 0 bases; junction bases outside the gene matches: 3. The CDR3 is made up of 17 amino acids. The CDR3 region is CASSLASSGANTGELFF. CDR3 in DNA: TGTGCCAGCAGCTTGGCGTCTAGCGGGGCGAACACCGGGGAGCTGTTTTTT.

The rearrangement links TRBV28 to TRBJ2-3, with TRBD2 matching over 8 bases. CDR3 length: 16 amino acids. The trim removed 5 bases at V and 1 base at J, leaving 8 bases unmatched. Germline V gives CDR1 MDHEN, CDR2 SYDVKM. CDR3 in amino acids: CASSAIGLAGTDTQYF. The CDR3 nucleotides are TGTGCCAGCAGTGCCATCGGACTAGCTGGCACAGATACGCAGTATTTT.